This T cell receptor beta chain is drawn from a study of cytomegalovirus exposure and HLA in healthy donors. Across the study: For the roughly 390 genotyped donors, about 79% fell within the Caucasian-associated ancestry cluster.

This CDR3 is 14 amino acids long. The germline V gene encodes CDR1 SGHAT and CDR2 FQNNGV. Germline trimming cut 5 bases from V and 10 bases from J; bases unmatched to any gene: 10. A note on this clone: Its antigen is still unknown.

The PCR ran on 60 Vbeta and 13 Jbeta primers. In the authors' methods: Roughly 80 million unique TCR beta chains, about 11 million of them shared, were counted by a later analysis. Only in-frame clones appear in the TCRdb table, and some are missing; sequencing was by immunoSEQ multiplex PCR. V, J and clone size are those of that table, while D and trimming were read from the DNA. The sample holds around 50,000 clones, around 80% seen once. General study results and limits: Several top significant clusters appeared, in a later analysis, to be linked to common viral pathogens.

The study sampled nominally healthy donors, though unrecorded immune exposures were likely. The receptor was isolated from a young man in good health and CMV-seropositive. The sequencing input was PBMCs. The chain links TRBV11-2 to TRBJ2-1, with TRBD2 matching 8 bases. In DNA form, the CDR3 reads TGTGCCAGCAGCCCTAGGACTAGCTTGGGGGAGCAGTTCTTC. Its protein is CASSPRTSLGEQFF.